This T cell receptor (beta chain) was identified during a study of blood T cell repertoires in COVID-19. CDR3 length: 11 amino acids. Trimming shortened V by 6 bases and J by 6 bases, and 10 bases separated the two germline ends. Per germline, CDR1 DFQATT and CDR2 SNEGSKA (reference sequence). In the original workflow: Amplification from reference gene primers served as the basis for estimated nucleated cell counts. Libraries were prepared by immunoSEQ multiplex PCR; TCRdb keeps only in-frame clonotypes and omits some of them. V, J and clone size reflect that table, while D and trimming were determined from the DNA. The sample carries about 210,000 clones, approximately 80% recorded once.

Source material: peripheral blood. The sequence derives from an elderly woman with COVID-19, enrolled during active disease. The V gene is TRBV20-1, the J gene TRBJ2-3; maybe TRBD1 (5 bases). CDR3 sequence (DNA): TGCAGTGCCTTAAAGGGGGATACGCAGTATTTT. This codes for CSALKGDTQYF.